This T cell receptor (beta chain) was documented in a study of shared clonotypes between healthy human individuals. Study-level points and caveats: Estimated richness was generally greater in naive than memory subsets.

About this clone: Its antigen is unknown.

Germline V gene data show CDR1 as MNHEY and CDR2 as SVGAGI. Trimming took 7 bases from V and 2 from J, leaving 15 bases between them. This CDR3 comprises 14 residues. The method was immunoSEQ multiplex PCR; TCRdb's version includes in-frame clones alone and lacks a portion of them. Here the sample spans under 2,500,000 clones, nearly 97% being singletons. Sequencing was performed on naive CD4+ T cells sorted from blood. Subset in this sample: CD45RA+ positively selected. The sequence was obtained from a man between 18 and 29 years old in good health. V and J are TRBV6-5 and TRBJ2-7; the D call may be TRBD1 or TRBD2 (5 bases each). CDR3 protein: CASIPREGPYEQYF. CDR3 nucleotides: TGTGCCAGCATTCCTCGAGAGGGGCCCTACGAGCAGTACTTC.